This T cell receptor (beta chain) originates from a study of T cell repertoires in cytomegalovirus infection. Study summary: Signatures in public TCR beta sequences pointed to both CMV infection and matching HLA type. Whole-study findings and limits: In two of eight donors, the top clonotype was HLA-C-restricted CMV-specific.

One entry per CDR3 protein results from TCRdb running MiXCR on the reads. Altogether around 750,000 distinct CDR3 sequences are present, less than 35% being singletons, with the ten largest covering 9.5% to 15%. The CDR3 totals 14 residues. The V segment lost 4 bases and the J segment 8 bases; nucleotides outside the gene matches: 3. This clonotype came up a few times. The antigen is not known. The source was cultured CD8+ T cells from PBMCs, collected from culture after CMV antigen stimulation. The source is a human donor in good health (CMV status not recorded). Some clones in this sample may be carry-over from other donors' samples. This chain links TRBV12-3 or TRBV12-4 with TRBJ2-1; 12 positions agree with TRBD2. CDR3 sequence reads: CASSSSGGGDEQFF. CDR3 DNA sequence: TGTGCCAGCAGTTCTAGCGGGGGGGGGGATGAGCAGTTCTTC.